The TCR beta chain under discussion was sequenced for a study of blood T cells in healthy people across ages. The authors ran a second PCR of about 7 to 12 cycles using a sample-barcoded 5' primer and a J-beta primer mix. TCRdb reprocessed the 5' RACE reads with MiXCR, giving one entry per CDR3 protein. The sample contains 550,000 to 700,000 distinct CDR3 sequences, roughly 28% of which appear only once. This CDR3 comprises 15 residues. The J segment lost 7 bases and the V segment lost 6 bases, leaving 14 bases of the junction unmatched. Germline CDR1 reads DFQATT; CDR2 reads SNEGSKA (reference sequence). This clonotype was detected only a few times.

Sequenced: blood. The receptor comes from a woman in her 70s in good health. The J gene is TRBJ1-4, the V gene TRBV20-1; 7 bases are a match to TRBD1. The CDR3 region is CSARDRGNDIEKLFF. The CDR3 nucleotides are TGCAGTGCGCGGGACAGAGGGAATGACATTGAAAAACTGTTTTTT.